This T cell receptor (beta chain) was obtained from a study of blood T cell repertoires in COVID-19. V gave up 6 bases and J gave up 0 bases, with 12 bases separating them. Per germline, CDR1 SGHAT and CDR2 FQNNGV. This CDR3 is built from 14 residues. Profiling relied on immunoSEQ multiplex PCR, and the TCRdb table lists in-frame clones only, not all of them. The sample carries 150,000 to 200,000 clones, more than 70% recorded once. This TCR was recovered from a human donor in a cohort sampled during active COVID-19. The source material was peripheral blood. V is TRBV11-2 and J is TRBJ2-7; D is uncertain. Here the CDR3 reads CASRIDILSYEQYF. The CDR3 nucleotides read TGTGCCAGCAGGATTGACATTCTCTCCTACGAGCAGTACTTC.